Following are 3 T cell receptor beta chains from one sample sequenced in a study of T cell changes during pregnancy in multiple sclerosis. Using immunoSEQ multiplex PCR, the repertoire was profiled, and TCRdb retains in-frame clones only, with some absent. The sample lists 29,000 or so clones, more than 80% seen once, with 0.65% to 0.9% in the top ten. The specimen was CD4+ T cells from peripheral blood mononuclear cells, collected in the first trimester of pregnancy. The receptors here all came from a female donor with multiple sclerosis, enrolled in a pregnancy study.

In its sample, this clone was seen a few times. J is TRBJ2-7 and V is TRBV6-1; 12 bases align to TRBD1. CDR1 is MNHNS and CDR2 is SASEGT in the germline V gene. The CDR3 sequence is 14 residues long. J was trimmed by 4 bases and V by 3 bases; bases with no gene match: 1. CDR3 DNA: TGTGCCAGCAGTGAGGGACAGGGGGCGTACGAGCAGTACTTC. Protein product: CASSEGQGAYEQYF.

This clone has a single count. The chain combines TRBV18 with TRBJ2-5; D uncertain. The germline V gene has CDR1 KGHSH and CDR2 LQKENI. Deletions cut 5 bases from V and 2 bases from J, with 9 bases between. This CDR3 has 13 residues. The CDR3 loop is CASSYGEQETQYF. CDR3 sequence (DNA): TGTGCCAGCTCATACGGAGAGCAAGAGACCCAGTACTTC.

This sequence joins TRBV5-6 and TRBJ1-4; D gene unclear. Germline V gene lookup returns CDR1 SGHDT and CDR2 YYEEEE. V was cut by 1 base and J by 5 bases, with 6 bases left in between. The CDR3 is made up of 13 amino acids. The chain's CDR3 is CASSLTPNEKLFF. The CDR3 nucleotides are TGTGCCAGCAGCTTGACTCCCAATGAAAAACTGTTTTTT. Combining the CDR3 with reference TRBV5-6 and TRBJ1-4 gives the whole variable domain DAGVTQSPTHLIKTRGQQVTLRCSPKSGHDTVSWYQQALGQGPQFIFQYYEEEERQRGNFPDRFSGHQFPNYSSELNVNALLLGDSALYLCASSLTPNEKLFFGSGTQLSVL.